These 27 T cell receptor beta chains were sequenced from one sample in a study of cytomegalovirus exposure and HLA in healthy donors. Amplification used 60 Vbeta primers and 13 Jbeta primers. Libraries were prepared by immunoSEQ multiplex PCR; TCRdb keeps only in-frame clonotypes and omits some of them. The table includes around 150,000 clones, around 79% detected once. The sample was PBMCs. These TCRs come from a male donor in good health and CMV-seropositive.

The V gene is TRBV27, the J gene TRBJ2-1; 12 bases are shared with TRBD2. J was trimmed by 2 bases and V by 5 bases; bases with no gene match: 1. This CDR3 is built from 15 residues. Germline loops: CDR1 MNHEY, CDR2 SMNVEV (reference sequence). The CDR3 sequence is CASSRLAGAYNEQFF. For the CDR3, the DNA is TGTGCCAGCAGTAGACTAGCGGGGGCCTACAATGAGCAGTTCTTC.

V and J are TRBV9 and TRBJ2-2; possibly TRBD1 for D (5 bases). Germline CDR1 reads SGDLS; CDR2 reads YYNGEE. Trimming left V 0 bases short and J 2 bases short, with 11 bases between. The CDR3 consists of 16 residues. The CDR3 loop is CASSVVGELNTGELFF. In DNA form, the CDR3 reads TGTGCCAGCAGCGTAGTAGGGGAACTTAACACCGGGGAGCTGTTTTTT.

CDR3 in DNA: TGCGCCAGCAGTCCGGCCGGGGATAGCAATCAGCCCCAGCATTTT. Its translation is CASSPAGDSNQPQHF. The chain combines TRBV5-1 with TRBJ1-5; D is unresolved. The V end lost 5 bases, the J end lost 0 bases, and 12 bases lay between the germline ends. Germline V gene data show CDR1 as SGHRS and CDR2 as YFSETQ. The CDR3 totals 15 residues.

The count of this clone is one. This chain links TRBV19 with TRBJ2-1; D gene unclear. There are 13 residues in the CDR3. The germline gives CDR1 LNHDA, CDR2 SQIVND (reference sequence). The V gene lost 2 bases and the J gene lost 7 bases, with 9 bases spanning the gap. In DNA, the CDR3 is TGTGCCAGTAGTATATCCCATCTAAATGAGCAGTTCTTC. Protein: CASSISHLNEQFF. Based on the CDR3 plus reference TRBV19 and TRBJ2-1, the full variable domain is DGGITQSPKYLFRKEGQNVTLSCEQNLNHDAMYWYRQDPGQGLRLIYYSQIVNDFQKGDIAEGYSVSREKKESFPLTVTSAQKNPTAFYLCASSISHLNEQFFGPGTRLTVL.

This rearrangement joins TRBV30 to TRBJ1-3; TRBD1 is a possible D gene (6 bases). V was clipped by 1 base and J by 2 bases, with 9 bases between them. The CDR3 consists of 14 residues. Germline CDR1 reads GTSNPN; CDR2 reads SVGIG (reference sequence). The CDR3 reads CAWSEGETGNTIYF. The CDR3 nucleotides are TGTGCCTGGAGTGAGGGGGAAACTGGAAACACCATATATTTT.

The chain joins TRBV4-2 to TRBJ1-2; D is uncertain. Trimming shortened V by 0 bases and J by 7 bases, and 12 bases separated the two germline ends. This CDR3 has 14 amino acids. CDR1 is LGHNA, CDR2 YNFKEQ, per germline. The CDR3: CASSQDRRTVGYTF. For the CDR3, the DNA is TGTGCCAGCAGCCAAGATAGGAGGACGGTTGGCTACACCTTC.

This clone was picked up a small number of times. The chain links TRBV4-2 to TRBJ1-4, with TRBD1 matching 9 bases. The J segment lost 6 bases and the V segment lost 4 bases, leaving 3 bases of the junction unmatched. The CDR3 is 14 amino acids. Looked up from germline, CDR1 is LGHNA and CDR2 is YNFKEQ. DNA for the CDR3: TGTGCCAGCAGCCCGGACAGGGGAGATGAAAAACTGTTTTTT. This gives the protein CASSPDRGDEKLFF.

The genes are TRBV5-8 and TRBJ1-2; TRBD1 matches 10 bases. CDR1 and CDR2 from the germline V gene are SGHTS and YDEGEE. J lost 3 bases, V lost 7 bases, and 6 bases had no gene match. This CDR3 has 14 residues. Written as DNA, the CDR3 is TGTGCCAGCTTTTTCGGGACAGGGGACTATGGCTACACCTTC. It codes for CASFFGTGDYGYTF.

The chain carries TRBV10-3 and TRBJ2-7; 10 nucleotides line up with TRBD2. Trimming removed 6 bases from V and 4 bases from J; junction bases left unmatched: 6. Germline V gene lookup returns CDR1 ENHRY and CDR2 SYGVKD. CDR3 length: 14 residues. For the CDR3, the DNA is TGTGCCATCAGGTTAGCGGGGGGATCATACGAGCAGTACTTC. Translated, it gives CAIRLAGGSYEQYF.

This chain uses TRBV18 with TRBJ1-4; TRBD1 aligns across 7 bases. CDR1 KGHSH and CDR2 LQKENI come from the germline V gene. The junction had 9 bases not matched to a gene; V was cut back by 5 bases and J by 0 bases. CDR3 length: 17 amino acids. The CDR3 reads CASSRGGQQATNEKLFF. CDR3 DNA sequence: TGTGCCAGCTCAAGAGGGGGACAGCAGGCAACTAATGAAAAACTGTTTTTT.

This chain joins TRBV5-4 and TRBJ2-3; 12 nucleotides line up with TRBD2. V gave up 0 bases and J gave up 6 bases; unmatched junction bases: 8. The CDR3 runs 17 residues. Looked up from germline, CDR1 is SGHNT and CDR2 is YYREEE (reference sequence). CDR3 in amino acids: CASSLAFASGGADTQYF. The CDR3 nucleotides are TGTGCCAGCAGCTTGGCGTTTGCTAGCGGGGGGGCGGATACGCAGTATTTT.

The chain has TRBV7-8 and TRBJ2-7; 8 nucleotides match TRBD2. This CDR3 region has 16 residues. Germline values: CDR1 SGHVS, CDR2 FQNEAQ. With V trimmed by 10 bases and J by 2 bases, 16 bases remained unmatched. CDR3 nucleotide sequence: TGTGCCACACTCTCGGGCGGGGGGTTTGGAACCTACGAGCAGTACTTC. Its translation is CATLSGGGFGTYEQYF. Supplemented by reference TRBV7-8 and TRBJ2-7, the full variable domain reads GAGVSQSPRYKVAKRGQDVALRCDPISGHVSLFWYQQALGQGPEFLTYFQNEAQLDKSGLPSDRFFAERPEGSVSTLKIQRTQQEDSAVYLCATLSGGGFGTYEQYFGPGTRLTVT.

The chain combines TRBV6-6 with TRBJ1-5; possibly TRBD1 for D (5 bases). The germline V and J ends were trimmed by 6 bases and 5 bases, with 11 bases remaining between them. The CDR3 totals 13 residues. CDR1 and CDR2 (germline): MNHNY, SVGAGI (reference sequence). In DNA, the CDR3 is TGTGCCAGCAGCTTCGACAGAGATCAGCCCCAGCATTTT. As protein: CASSFDRDQPQHF.

The chain combines TRBV2 with TRBJ2-7; tentative D call: TRBD2 (5 bases). The length of the CDR3 is 15 residues. The V end was cut by 3 bases, the J end by 5 bases, with 17 bases between. Per the germline V gene, CDR1 is SNHLY and CDR2 is FYNNEI. CDR3 coding DNA: TGTGCCAGCAGTGACCCCGGTAGGAGGAAGGACGAGCAGTACTTC. Encoded protein: CASSDPGRRKDEQYF.

The genes are TRBV18 and TRBJ2-5; D is unresolved. The CDR3 extends over 13 amino acids. Germline assignment: CDR1 KGHSH and CDR2 LQKENI. Trimming left V 2 bases short and J 5 bases short, with 9 bases between. Written as DNA, the CDR3 is TGTGCCAGCTCACCAAACCAGGCGGAGACCCAGTACTTC. Residues: CASSPNQAETQYF.

This clone was seen a single time. J is TRBJ2-1 and V is TRBV14; 7 positions match TRBD2. The CDR3 extends over 18 amino acids. Per the germline V gene, CDR1 is SGHDN and CDR2 is FVKESK. The trim removed 3 bases at V and 9 bases at J, leaving 20 bases unmatched. CDR3 in DNA: TGTGCCAGCAGCCATGTCCATCCTCCCGGCGGGGGTCACAGTGAGCAGTTCTTC. It translates to CASSHVHPPGGGHSEQFF.

Comment on this clone: The same CDR3 is also encoded by other DNA sequences in this sample. The V gene is TRBV5-1, the J gene TRBJ1-1; D not certain. The V end was cut by 0 bases, the J end by 2 bases, with 5 bases between. Germline V gives CDR1 SGHRS, CDR2 YFSETQ. The CDR3 totals 13 residues. This CDR3 reads CASSLELNTEAFF. The CDR3 DNA is TGCGCCAGCAGCTTGGAACTTAACACTGAAGCTTTCTTT.

The chain carries TRBV7-3 and TRBJ1-6, with TRBD1 as a possible D gene (5 bases). Germline V gene sequence: CDR1 SGHTA, CDR2 FQGTGA. V lost 2 bases to trimming and J lost 7 bases, with 12 bases between them. The CDR3 has 15 amino acids. The chain's CDR3 is CASSLGQGGNSPLHF. For the CDR3, the DNA is TGTGCCAGCAGCTTAGGGCAGGGAGGCAATTCACCCCTCCACTTT.

The V gene is TRBV30, the J gene TRBJ1-6; 7 bases match TRBD1. This CDR3 region has 14 residues. Germline V gene data show CDR1 as GTSNPN and CDR2 as SVGIG (reference sequence). The V and J ends lost 3 bases and 10 bases, in that order; junction bases with no gene match: 9. In DNA form, the CDR3 reads TGTGCCTGGAGCCCAGACAGGGTCGAATCACCCCTCCACTTT. It yields the protein CAWSPDRVESPLHF.

This clone was found once. The chain employs TRBV7-9 and TRBJ1-1, with TRBD1 matching over 12 bases. Germline CDR1 SEHNR, CDR2 FQNEAQ (reference sequence). The CDR3 contains 16 residues. Losses at the gene ends were 5 bases for V and 5 bases for J; bases not matched to a gene: 9. CDR3 bases: TGTGCCAGCAGCCCCCAGGGACAGGGGGCGAGTACTGAAGCTTTCTTT. Its protein product is CASSPQGQGASTEAFF.

This clone was picked up a small number of times. The chain combines TRBV4-2 with TRBJ1-2, with a possible D match to TRBD1 (5 bases). CDR3 size: 14 residues. V gave up 0 bases and J gave up 8 bases, with 13 bases separating them. Germline CDR1 LGHNA, CDR2 YNFKEQ. The CDR3 nucleotides are TGTGCCAGCAGCCAAGAGGGCAGGGTGTCGGGCTACACCTTC. It codes for CASSQEGRVSGYTF.

The chain links TRBV11-2 to TRBJ2-1, with D hard to call. Per the germline V gene, CDR1 is SGHAT and CDR2 is FQNNGV. The V gene lost 3 bases and the J gene lost 0 bases, with 6 bases spanning the gap. The CDR3 spans 14 residues. CDR3 loop: CASSLVDSYNEQFF. The CDR3 DNA reads TGTGCCAGCAGCTTGGTAGACTCCTACAATGAGCAGTTCTTC.

This chain connects TRBV27 to TRBJ2-2; D is possibly TRBD1 (6 bases). This CDR3 contains 14 residues. Germline CDR1 MNHEY, CDR2 SMNVEV (reference sequence). V dropped 4 bases and J dropped 7 bases, with 13 bases sitting between them. The CDR3 DNA sequence: TGTGCCAGCAGTTCTCAGGGGAAGAGCGGGGAGCTGTTTTTT. Translating gives CASSSQGKSGELFF.

This clone was found a few times. This rearrangement joins TRBV2 to TRBJ2-7; maybe TRBD1 (6 bases). The CDR3 is made up of 15 amino acids. In germline, CDR1 is SNHLY, CDR2 FYNNEI. The V and J ends lost 3 bases and 0 bases respectively, with 12 bases between them. The CDR3 DNA sequence: TGTGCCAGCAGTGACCCGGGACAACGCTCCTACGAGCAGTACTTC. Residues: CASSDPGQRSYEQYF.

The V and J genes are TRBV4-2 and TRBJ1-2; D not certain. Trimming cost V 5 bases and J 8 bases, with 18 bases left between them. Germline V gene sequence: CDR1 LGHNA, CDR2 YNFKEQ. This CDR3 comprises 14 residues. CDR3 DNA: TGTGCCAGCAGCGATTCCGGGAGGGTGCGAGGCTACACCTTC. This codes for CASSDSGRVRGYTF.

In the case of this clone: This CDR3 is also generated by other DNA sequences in the sample. The V and J genes are TRBV30 and TRBJ2-7; D gene ambiguous. This CDR3 contains 13 residues. Germline V gives CDR1 GTSNPN, CDR2 SVGIG (reference sequence). Trimming shortened V by 0 bases and J by 0 bases, and 6 bases separated the two germline ends. CDR3 loop: CAWSVGSSYEQYF. CDR3 coding DNA: TGTGCCTGGAGTGTGGGCAGCTCCTACGAGCAGTACTTC.

This chain joins TRBV7-3 and TRBJ2-3, with D possibly matching TRBD2 (6 bases). Germline CDR1 and CDR2: SGHTA and FQGTGA. This CDR3 has 19 amino acids. Trimming removed 0 bases at V and 1 base at J, with 20 bases between. The CDR3 here is CASSLTGPSTGGGTDTQYF. The CDR3 nucleotides are TGTGCCAGCAGCTTAACGGGCCCCTCCACCGGCGGGGGCACAGATACGCAGTATTTT.